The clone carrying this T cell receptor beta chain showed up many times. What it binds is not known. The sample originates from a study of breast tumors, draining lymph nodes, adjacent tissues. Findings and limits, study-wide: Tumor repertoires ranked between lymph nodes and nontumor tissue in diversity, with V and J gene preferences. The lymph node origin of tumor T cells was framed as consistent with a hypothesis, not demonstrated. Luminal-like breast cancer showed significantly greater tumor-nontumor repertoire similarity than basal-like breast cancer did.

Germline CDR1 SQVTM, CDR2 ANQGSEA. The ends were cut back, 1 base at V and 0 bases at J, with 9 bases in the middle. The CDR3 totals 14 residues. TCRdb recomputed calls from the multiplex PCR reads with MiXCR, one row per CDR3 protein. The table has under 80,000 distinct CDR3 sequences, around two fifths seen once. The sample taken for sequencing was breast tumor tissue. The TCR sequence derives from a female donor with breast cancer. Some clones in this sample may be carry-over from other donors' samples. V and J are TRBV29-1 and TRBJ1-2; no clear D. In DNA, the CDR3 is TGCAGCGTTGAAGGGTGTGGGGCTAACTATGGCTACACCTTC. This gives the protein CSVEGCGANYGYTF.